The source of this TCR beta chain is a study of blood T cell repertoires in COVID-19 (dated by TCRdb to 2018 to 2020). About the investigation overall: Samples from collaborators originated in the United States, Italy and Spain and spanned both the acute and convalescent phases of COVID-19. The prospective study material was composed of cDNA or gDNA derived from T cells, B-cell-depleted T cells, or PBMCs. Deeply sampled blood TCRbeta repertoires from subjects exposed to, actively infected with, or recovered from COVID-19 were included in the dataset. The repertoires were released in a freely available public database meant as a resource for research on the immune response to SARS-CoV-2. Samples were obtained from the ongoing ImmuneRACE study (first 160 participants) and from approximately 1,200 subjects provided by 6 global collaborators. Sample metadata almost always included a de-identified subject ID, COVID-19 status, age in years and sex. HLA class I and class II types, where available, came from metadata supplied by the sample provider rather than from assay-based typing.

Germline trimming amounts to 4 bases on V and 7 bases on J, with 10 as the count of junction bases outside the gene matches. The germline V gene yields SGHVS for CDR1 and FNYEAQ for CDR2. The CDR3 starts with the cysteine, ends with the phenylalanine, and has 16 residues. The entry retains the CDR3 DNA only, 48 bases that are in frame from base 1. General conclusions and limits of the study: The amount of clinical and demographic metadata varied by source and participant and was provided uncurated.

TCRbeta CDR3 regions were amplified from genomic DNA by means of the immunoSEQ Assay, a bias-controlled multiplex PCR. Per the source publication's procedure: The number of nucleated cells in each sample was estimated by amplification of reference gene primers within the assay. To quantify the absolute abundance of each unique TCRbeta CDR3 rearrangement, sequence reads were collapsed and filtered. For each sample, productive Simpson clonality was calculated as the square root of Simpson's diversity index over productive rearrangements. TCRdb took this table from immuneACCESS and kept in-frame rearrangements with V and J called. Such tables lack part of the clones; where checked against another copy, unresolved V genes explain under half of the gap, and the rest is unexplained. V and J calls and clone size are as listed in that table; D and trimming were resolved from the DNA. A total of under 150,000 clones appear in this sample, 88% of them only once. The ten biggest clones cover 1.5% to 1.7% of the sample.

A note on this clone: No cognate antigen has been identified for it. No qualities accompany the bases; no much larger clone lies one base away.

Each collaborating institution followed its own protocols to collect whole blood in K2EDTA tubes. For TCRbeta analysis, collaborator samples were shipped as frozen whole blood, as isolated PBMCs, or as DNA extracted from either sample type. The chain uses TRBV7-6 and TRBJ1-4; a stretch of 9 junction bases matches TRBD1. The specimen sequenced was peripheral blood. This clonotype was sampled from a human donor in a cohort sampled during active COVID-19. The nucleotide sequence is TGTGCCAGCAGCTCGCAAACAGGGGGCCGGCTTGAAAAACTGTTTTTT. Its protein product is CASSSQTGGRLEKLFF.